What follows are 7 T cell receptor beta chains derived from one specimen sequenced in a study of identical twins. Using its own MiXCR run on the 5' RACE reads, TCRdb lists one record per CDR3 protein. The sample comprises 400,000 to 600,000 distinct CDR3 sequences, around 22% of which are singletons, and 0.4% to 0.6% rests with the top ten. The data also belong to a second study, concerning yellow fever vaccine responses in identical twins.

The sample taken for sequencing was CD4+ T cells sorted from blood. These receptors were taken from a woman between 18 and 30 years old in good health.

The gene calls are TRBV29-1 and TRBJ2-3; D not certain. V lost 6 bases and J lost 5, with 21 bases in between. Germline V CDR1 and CDR2: SQVTM, ANQGSEA. The CDR3 consists of 15 residues. CDR3 coding DNA: TGCAGCGTCCCCTGGCGTGGTAGGGCCAGAGATACGCAGTATTTT. Its translation is CSVPWRGRARDTQYF.

This clonotype has only a few counts. The chain recombines TRBV7-9 with TRBJ1-1; the D gene is possibly TRBD1 (5 bases). Trimming stripped 8 bases from V and 3 bases from J, with 16 bases between. Germline CDR1 SEHNR, CDR2 FQNEAQ (reference sequence). The CDR3 sequence is 14 residues long. CDR3 sequence (DNA): TGTGCCAGCGGCGCAGGGAGGGTCGACACTGAAGCTTTCTTT. Protein: CASGAGRVDTEAFF.

This clonotype has just a few counts. The CDR3, as DNA: TGTGCCAGCAGCTGGGGACAGGGCCAAGAGACCCAGTACTTC. It yields the protein CASSWGQGQETQYF. This chain uses TRBV5-6 with TRBJ2-5; 9 nucleotides agree with TRBD1. Germline-derived CDR1 and CDR2 are SGHDT and YYEEEE. Trimming took 3 bases from V and 1 from J; bases not matched to a gene: 1. This CDR3 is 14 amino acids long.

The V call is TRBV6-1, the J call TRBJ2-7, with 13 bases fitting TRBD2. The J segment lost 3 bases and the V segment lost 3 bases, leaving 11 bases of the junction unmatched. The germline gives CDR1 MNHNS, CDR2 SASEGT. The CDR3 has 18 amino acids. Written as DNA, the CDR3 is TGTGCCAGCAGTGATTGGGTGGGGACTAGCGGGGAGCACTACGAGCAGTACGTC. As protein: CASSDWVGTSGEHYEQYV.

This clonotype was seen a handful of times. The chain joins TRBV4-1 to TRBJ1-3; D is unresolved. The CDR3 contains 13 residues. V was clipped by 4 bases and J by 4 bases, with 8 bases between them. Germline CDR1 MGHRA, CDR2 YSYEKL. CDR3 sequence: CASSLMWGNTIYF. CDR3 bases: TGCGCCAGCAGCCTCATGTGGGGAAACACCATATATTTT.

Ten or more counts support this clonotype. This chain uses TRBV12-3 or TRBV12-4 with TRBJ1-1; 9 bases align to TRBD1. This CDR3 is built from 14 residues. V lost 8 bases to trimming and J lost 6 bases; unmatched junction nucleotides: 10. In nucleotides, the CDR3 is TGTGCCAGCGTAACCGGGACAGGGTGGGCTGAAGCTTTCTTT. Protein sequence: CASVTGTGWAEAFF.

This clonotype was observed a handful of times. The chain carries TRBV18 and TRBJ1-1; a possible D gene is TRBD1 (5 bases). The CDR3 extends over 12 amino acids. CDR1 KGHSH and CDR2 LQKENI come from the germline V gene. V was clipped by 6 bases and J by 8 bases, with 13 bases between them. The CDR3 DNA sequence: TGTGCCAGCTCCCCTCGGGGCAGGGAAGCTTTCTTT. Amino acid sequence: CASSPRGREAFF.